Below are 13 T cell receptor beta chains sequenced from a single sample in a study of blood T cell repertoires in COVID-19. Repertoires were generated with immunoSEQ multiplex PCR, while TCRdb's copy carries only in-frame clones and drops some. Among about 240,000 clones listed, around 87% were seen once. Material: peripheral blood. The receptors originated from a woman in her seventies with active or convalescent COVID-19.

The rearrangement uses TRBV12-3 or TRBV12-4 and TRBJ1-1; 7 positions agree with TRBD1. The V and J ends lost 5 bases and 11 bases, in that order; junction bases with no gene match: 8. The CDR3 extends over 12 amino acids. The CDR3 reads CASSVIQGRAFF. CDR3 bases: TGTGCCAGCAGTGTGATACAGGGGAGGGCTTTCTTT.

V and J are TRBV7-9 and TRBJ1-1; D might be TRBD1 (6 bases). V dropped 6 bases and J dropped 1 base, with 12 bases sitting between them. This CDR3 has 14 residues. Germline V gene sequence: CDR1 SEHNR, CDR2 FQNEAQ (reference sequence). CDR3 residues: CASRAGQKNTEAFF. In DNA form, the CDR3 reads TGTGCCAGCAGAGCCGGACAGAAGAACACTGAAGCTTTCTTT.

This clone is a singleton in its sample. J is TRBJ1-1 and V is TRBV5-1; 8 bases match TRBD1. Germline CDR1 and CDR2: SGHRS and YFSETQ. This CDR3 region has 16 residues. Unmatched junction bases numbered 8, after V lost 4 bases and J lost 0 bases. DNA of the CDR3: TGCGCCAGCAGCATCGGGACAGGAGCTATGAACACTGAAGCTTTCTTT. Residues: CASSIGTGAMNTEAFF.

This chain joins TRBV4-3 and TRBJ2-7; D is undetermined. The CDR3 loop spans 15 amino acids. In germline, CDR1 is LGHNA, CDR2 YSLEER. Between the trimmed V and J ends, which lost 1 base and 0 bases, there was a span of 10 bases. The CDR3 DNA sequence: TGCGCCAGCAGCCAAGCTTGGGCAGCCTCCTACGAGCAGTACTTC. It encodes CASSQAWAASYEQYF.

The chain carries TRBV6-2 or TRBV6-3 and TRBJ1-1; no clear D gene. The CDR3 sequence is 14 residues long. Germline V gene sequence: CDR1 MNHEY, CDR2 SVGEGT. The germline V and J ends were trimmed by 3 bases and 4 bases, with 12 bases remaining between them. CDR3 sequence reads: CASSYPVGGTEAFF. The CDR3 region has the DNA TGTGCCAGCAGTTATCCGGTGGGAGGCACTGAAGCTTTCTTT.

The chain couples TRBV7-3 to TRBJ2-2, with D tentatively TRBD1 (5 bases). CDR1 and CDR2 from the germline V gene are SGHTA and FQGTGA. CDR3 length: 13 residues. V was shortened by 7 bases and J by 5 bases, with 11 bases between the two germline ends. CDR3 nucleotide sequence: TGTGCCAGCACCCCCCAGGGAACCGGGGAGCTGTTTTTT. Protein: CASTPQGTGELFF.

This clone occurred a few times. The CDR3 DNA reads as TGTGCCAGCAGACTCCCGGACAGTGAAGCTTTCTTT. Encoded protein: CASRLPDSEAFF. The rearrangement joins TRBV6-6 to TRBJ1-1; D possibly corresponds to TRBD1 (6 bases). V was trimmed by 6 bases and J by 7 bases, leaving 12 bases between them. Per the germline V gene, CDR1 is MNHNY and CDR2 is SVGAGI (reference sequence). The CDR3 sequence is 12 residues long.

The chain uses TRBV27 and TRBJ1-3; 7 bases fit TRBD1. With V trimmed by 5 bases and J by 3 bases, 10 bases remained unmatched. This CDR3 comprises 16 residues. In germline, CDR1 is MNHEY, CDR2 SMNVEV (reference sequence). CDR3 nucleotides: TGTGCCAGCAGTCCCGGGACAGCTTCCCTTGGAAACACCATATATTTT. Residues: CASSPGTASLGNTIYF.

The chain combines TRBV9 with TRBJ2-3; 8 bases are a match to TRBD2. Per germline, CDR1 SGDLS and CDR2 YYNGEE. V lost 0 bases and J lost 1; bases outside the gene matches: 1. The CDR3 consists of 15 residues. CDR3 protein: CASSVGAGGTDTQYF. For the CDR3, the DNA is TGTGCCAGCAGCGTAGGAGCGGGGGGCACAGATACGCAGTATTTT.

The sample holds one count of this clone. V is TRBV7-9 and J is TRBJ1-5; D unclear. Trimming cost V 5 bases and J 9 bases, with 14 bases left between them. The CDR3 extends over 13 amino acids. Germline CDR1 SEHNR, CDR2 FQNEAQ (reference sequence). In DNA, the CDR3 is TGTGCCAGCAGCGGTTCATTCGGGTTGCCCCAGCATTTT. Protein: CASSGSFGLPQHF. The full variable domain, with the rest looked up from reference TRBV7-9 and TRBJ1-5, is DTGVSQNPRHKITKRGQNVTFRCDPISEHNRLYWYRQTLGQGPEFLTYFQNEAQLEKSRLLSDRFSAERPKGSFSTLEIQRTEQGDSAMYLCASSGSFGLPQHFGDGTRLSIL.

This clone was detected only once. J is TRBJ2-7 and V is TRBV6-1; the match to TRBD2 covers 8 bases. The germline V gene encodes CDR1 MNHNS and CDR2 SASEGT. Trimming removed 2 bases from V and 2 bases from J; junction bases left unmatched: 5. The CDR3 loop spans 15 amino acids. The CDR3 is CASSERLAGTYEQYF. The CDR3 region has the DNA TGTGCCAGCAGTGAACGCCTAGCGGGTACCTACGAGCAGTACTTC.

J is TRBJ2-5 and V is TRBV7-9; D may be TRBD1 (5 bases). Germline CDR1 is SEHNR and CDR2 is FQNEAQ (reference sequence). The CDR3 totals 15 residues. The V gene lost 3 bases and the J gene lost 3 bases, with 14 bases spanning the gap. The CDR3 DNA is TGTGCCAGCAGCTTCCGACCGACAGTCGAAGAGACCCAGTACTTC. This translates into CASSFRPTVEETQYF.

This clone was counted a single time. V gene TRBV18 combines with J gene TRBJ1-1, with D possibly matching TRBD1 (6 bases). CDR3 length: 13 residues. V was clipped by 0 bases and J by 8 bases, with 10 bases between them. The germline V gene encodes CDR1 KGHSH and CDR2 LQKENI. CDR3 coding DNA: TGTGCCAGCTCACCACCCCAGGGGCGAGAAGCTTTCTTT. Residues: CASSPPQGREAFF.